This is a list of T cell receptor beta chains from one sample in a study of breast tumors, draining lymph nodes, adjacent tissues. TCRdb called the multiplex PCR reads again in MiXCR, with one record for every CDR3 protein. This sample has 250,000 or so distinct CDR3 sequences, with around 30% found just once. Sequencing input: axillary lymph node tissue. These receptor sequences come from a female donor with breast cancer. Some clones in this sample may be carry-over from other donors' samples. Each CDR3 is given with its conserved first and last residue. D genes are given only for firm matches. Size is stated for part of the rows, as once, few or many counts, or as a class when the clone is expanded.

clone_size: NA; d_call: NA; v_call: TRBV18; j_call: TRBJ2-1; cdr3_nt: TGTGCCAGCTCACGGGGCTCAGGGAAGAGGGATGAGCAGTTCTTC; cdr3_aa: CASSRGSGKRDEQFF
clone_size: many; d_call: TRBD1; v_call: TRBV7-2; j_call: TRBJ2-6; cdr3_nt: TGTGCCAGCACCCTCACGGCAGGGGGACAGGTCACCTCTGGGGCCAACGTCCTGACTTTC; cdr3_aa: CASTLTAGGQVTSGANVLTF
clone_size: many; d_call: TRBD2; v_call: TRBV20-1; j_call: TRBJ2-7; cdr3_nt: TGCAGTGAGGAAGCGGGATGGTACGAGCAGTACTTC; cdr3_aa: CSEEAGWYEQYF
clone_size: many; d_call: TRBD1; v_call: TRBV5-1; j_call: TRBJ1-2; cdr3_nt: TGCGCCAGCAGCGGGTGGCAGGGGGCGCCTGAGGGCTACACCTTC; cdr3_aa: CASSGWQGAPEGYTF
clone_size: many; d_call: TRBD2; v_call: TRBV20-1; j_call: TRBJ2-3; cdr3_nt: TGCAGTGCTAGGGGGGGACTAGCGGGAGAACCTTACACAGATACGCAGTATTTT; cdr3_aa: CSARGGLAGEPYTDTQYF
clone_size: NA; d_call: TRBD1; v_call: TRBV6-2/TRBV6-3; j_call: TRBJ1-5; cdr3_nt: TGTGCCAGCAGTTACTCGACGGGACAGGGGGCTTCCTGGGATCAGCCCCAGCATTTT; cdr3_aa: CASSYSTGQGASWDQPQHF
clone_size: many; d_call: NA; v_call: TRBV9; j_call: TRBJ1-2; cdr3_nt: TGTGCCAGCAGCGTAGAACCAGGGACCGGCTACACCTTC; cdr3_aa: CASSVEPGTGYTF
clone_size: many; d_call: NA; v_call: TRBV7-2; j_call: TRBJ1-2; cdr3_nt: TGTGCCAGCAGCTTAGGGCAATCCGGATCGGGCTACACCTTC; cdr3_aa: CASSLGQSGSGYTF
clone_size: many; d_call: TRBD2; v_call: TRBV20-1; j_call: TRBJ2-1; cdr3_nt: TGCAGTGCTCCTAGCGGGAGCCTCTCCTACAATGAGCAGTTCTTC; cdr3_aa: CSAPSGSLSYNEQFF
clone_size: many; d_call: TRBD2; v_call: TRBV6-1; j_call: TRBJ2-1; cdr3_nt: TGTGCCCACTGGGGAGGGTGGAGTGAGCAGTTCTTC; cdr3_aa: CAHWGGWSEQFF
clone_size: many; d_call: NA; v_call: TRBV6-6; j_call: TRBJ2-3; cdr3_nt: TGTGCCAGCAGACGACTAGAAGGGGCCTCAGATACGCAGTATTTT; cdr3_aa: CASRRLEGASDTQYF
clone_size: NA; d_call: TRBD1; v_call: TRBV28; j_call: TRBJ1-5; cdr3_nt: TGTGCCAGCAGGATAGGACAGGGAATGACTCAGCCCCAGCATTTT; cdr3_aa: CASRIGQGMTQPQHF
clone_size: few; d_call: TRBD1; v_call: TRBV28; j_call: TRBJ1-6; cdr3_nt: TGTGCCAGCGGACAGGGCCCCTATAATTCACCCCTCCACTTT; cdr3_aa: CASGQGPYNSPLHF
clone_size: many; d_call: TRBD2; v_call: TRBV11-1; j_call: TRBJ2-5; cdr3_nt: TGTGCCAGCAGCTTCTTGGGGGGGATTGAGGAGACCCAGTACTTC; cdr3_aa: CASSFLGGIEETQYF
clone_size: many; d_call: NA; v_call: TRBV15; j_call: TRBJ1-3; cdr3_nt: TGTGCCACCAGCAGAGCTCGACAGAGATACTCTGGAAACACCATATATTTT; cdr3_aa: CATSRARQRYSGNTIYF
clone_size: many; d_call: TRBD1; v_call: TRBV11-2; j_call: TRBJ1-5; cdr3_nt: TGTGCCAGCAGCTTCGGGACAGGAACTCTCAATCAGCCCCAGCATTTT; cdr3_aa: CASSFGTGTLNQPQHF
clone_size: many; d_call: TRBD1; v_call: TRBV20-1; j_call: TRBJ2-1; cdr3_nt: TGCAGTGCACTACGGGACAGTACCTACAATGAGCAGTTCTTC; cdr3_aa: CSALRDSTYNEQFF
clone_size: many; d_call: NA; v_call: TRBV7-8; j_call: TRBJ2-5; cdr3_nt: TGTGCCAGCAGCTTAAAGGTGGACGTCCGCGGTTCCCAGTACTTC; cdr3_aa: CASSLKVDVRGSQYF
clone_size: NA; d_call: TRBD1; v_call: TRBV10-3; j_call: TRBJ2-7; cdr3_nt: TGTGCCATCACAGGGACAGGGGGCTACGAGCAGTACTTC; cdr3_aa: CAITGTGGYEQYF
clone_size: NA; d_call: TRBD2; v_call: TRBV6-1; j_call: TRBJ2-5; cdr3_nt: TGTGCCAGTTCCAGGGTACCAGCGGGAGCGTTAGTGACCCAGTACTTC; cdr3_aa: CASSRVPAGALVTQYF
clone_size: many; d_call: NA; v_call: TRBV6-5; j_call: TRBJ1-2; cdr3_nt: TGTGCCAGCAGTCGCTCCCCAGGGAAGAGCTATGGCTACACCTTC; cdr3_aa: CASSRSPGKSYGYTF
clone_size: many; d_call: NA; v_call: TRBV20-1; j_call: TRBJ2-1; cdr3_nt: TGCAGTGCAAGGAGAGGAAATGAGCAGTTCTTC; cdr3_aa: CSARRGNEQFF
clone_size: many; d_call: TRBD2; v_call: TRBV20-1; j_call: TRBJ2-1; cdr3_nt: TGCAGTGCTAGAGATCGGGGGAGGGATGAGCAGTTCTTC; cdr3_aa: CSARDRGRDEQFF